What follows are 15 T cell receptor beta chains derived from one specimen sequenced in a study of persistence of HIV-infected CD4 T cells. Cells were stimulated nonspecifically with anti-CD3/anti-CD28 magnetic beads. Sorting selected CD4+ T cells upregulating both CD40 ligand and CD69. These TCRs are of unknown antigen specificity. Sequencing used immunoSEQ version 4 in survey mode. TCRdb keeps only in-frame clones here, not all; method: immunoSEQ multiplex PCR. The table lists around 47,000 clones, roughly 92% of them singletons, with approximately 1.8% in the top ten. The sample consisted of CD4+ T cells sorted from PBMCs after roughly 20-hour stimulation, taken from a patient who received antiretroviral therapy. These receptors came from an adult man with HIV who was CMV-seropositive.

This clone was detected a few times. The gene calls are TRBV7-2 and TRBJ1-1; TRBD1 aligns across 8 bases. V gave up 5 bases and J gave up 6 bases; unmatched junction bases: 14. The CDR3 runs to 16 residues. CDR1 SGHTA and CDR2 FQGNSA come from the germline V gene. CDR3 sequence reads: CASSPSRTGHGAEAFF. The CDR3 nucleotides are TGTGCCAGCAGCCCCTCCCGGACAGGGCACGGAGCTGAAGCTTTCTTT.

The rearrangement joins TRBV9 to TRBJ1-3; D unclear. The germline gives CDR1 SGDLS, CDR2 YYNGEE. Trimming cost V 0 bases and J 4 bases, with 8 bases left between them. CDR3 length equals 14 residues. The CDR3 sequence: CASSVGQVGNTIYF. The DNA for the CDR3 is TGTGCCAGCAGCGTAGGTCAGGTGGGAAACACCATATATTTT.

The chain recombines TRBV5-1 with TRBJ1-6, with a possible D match to TRBD1 (6 bases). Germline V gene lookup returns CDR1 SGHRS and CDR2 YFSETQ. The V end lost 4 bases, the J end lost 8 bases, and 10 bases lay between the germline ends. This CDR3 spans 13 amino acids. CDR3: CASSTGIDSPLHF. The CDR3 nucleotides are TGCGCCAGCAGCACAGGGATTGATTCACCCCTCCACTTT. The full variable domain, its missing parts supplied by reference TRBV5-1 and TRBJ1-6, is KAGVTQTPRYLIKTRGQQVTLSCSPISGHRSVSWYQQTPGQGLQFLFEYFSETQRNKGNFPGRFSGRQFSNSRSEMNVSTLELGDSALYLCASSTGIDSPLHFGNGTRLTVT.

The chain combines TRBV2 with TRBJ2-1, with TRBD1 matching over 12 bases. Germline V gene lookup returns CDR1 SNHLY and CDR2 FYNNEI. Trimming took 6 bases from V and 10 from J; bases not matched to a gene: 4. This CDR3 has 13 residues. CDR3 region: CASRGTGGREQFF. CDR3 nucleotides: TGTGCCAGCAGGGGGACAGGGGGCAGGGAGCAGTTCTTC.

The chain combines TRBV10-3 with TRBJ1-2, with D perhaps matching TRBD1 (6 bases). The CDR3 loop spans 15 amino acids. Trimming removed 2 bases from V and 2 bases from J, with 12 bases in between. Germline V gives CDR1 ENHRY, CDR2 SYGVKD. CDR3 nucleotide sequence: TGTGCCATCAGTGAGGGACAGCAGTCAAACTATGGCTACACCTTC. Protein product: CAISEGQQSNYGYTF.

CDR3: CAWSVRGHEQYF. Written as DNA, the CDR3 is TGTGCCTGGAGTGTACGAGGGCACGAGCAGTACTTC. This chain links TRBV30 with TRBJ2-7; D is perhaps TRBD2 (5 bases). Germline-derived CDR1 and CDR2 are GTSNPN and SVGIG (reference sequence). The CDR3 runs 12 residues. The V and J ends lost 0 bases and 5 bases respectively, with 8 bases between them.

This clone was detected once. The chain recombines TRBV19 with TRBJ2-1; 10 bases line up with TRBD2. This CDR3 region has 14 residues. Trimming took 10 bases from V and 4 from J; bases not matched to a gene: 7. Germline CDR1 is LNHDA and CDR2 is SQIVND (reference sequence). CDR3 DNA sequence: TGTGCCACGGGGGAGCGGGGGGGATACAATGAGCAGTTCTTC. Amino acids: CATGERGGYNEQFF.

This clone appeared a single time. The rearrangement joins TRBV20-1 to TRBJ2-1, with 15 bases matching TRBD2. Germline V lookup: CDR1 DFQATT, CDR2 SNEGSKA (reference sequence). CDR3 size: 16 residues. V was pared by 5 bases and J by 4 bases, with 6 bases of the junction left unmatched. CDR3 bases: TGCAGTGCTGGTGGGACTAGCGGGGGGAAGTACAATGAGCAGTTCTTC. Amino acids: CSAGGTSGGKYNEQFF.

The chain couples TRBV23-1 to TRBJ2-2; perhaps TRBD2 as D (5 bases). TRBV23-1 is placed among ORFs of uncertain function. The CDR3 covers 16 residues. V shed 2 bases and J shed 5 bases, with 15 bases lying between them. The chain's CDR3 is CASSQSRLGGTGELFF. The CDR3 nucleotides read TGCGCCAGCAGTCAAAGCAGGCTAGGAGGAACCGGGGAGCTGTTTTTT.

The chain is built from TRBV5-1 and TRBJ2-3; D is ambiguous. Germline V gene lookup returns CDR1 SGHRS and CDR2 YFSETQ. This CDR3 has 12 residues. Trimming took 5 bases from V and 6 from J, leaving 10 bases between them. The CDR3 DNA reads as TGCGCCAGCAGGGTTCGGGTGGATACGCAGTATTTT. Translated, it gives CASRVRVDTQYF.

This rearrangement joins TRBV5-4 to TRBJ2-7; D is perhaps TRBD2 (6 bases). V shed 4 bases and J shed 0 bases, with 17 bases lying between them. The V gene's germline CDR1 is SGHNT and CDR2 YYREEE (reference sequence). The CDR3 sequence is 16 residues long. The CDR3: CASSPQGGRSSYEQYF. CDR3 DNA: TGTGCCAGCAGCCCTCAGGGAGGACGGAGCTCCTACGAGCAGTACTTC.

The chain uses TRBV7-2 and TRBJ1-2; D possibly corresponds to TRBD1 (5 bases). Germline V gene sequence: CDR1 SGHTA, CDR2 FQGNSA. V lost 5 bases and J 5 bases, leaving 15 bases between the germline ends. CDR3 length: 14 residues. The CDR3 spells CASSVTGTEYGYTF. DNA of the CDR3: TGTGCCAGCAGCGTAACCGGGACGGAGTATGGCTACACCTTC.

The genes are TRBV18 and TRBJ1-1, with 7 bases lining up with TRBD1. CDR1 and CDR2 from the germline V gene are KGHSH and LQKENI. J was trimmed by 1 base and V by 2 bases; bases with no gene match: 7. The CDR3 has 16 amino acids. In DNA, the CDR3 is TGTGCCAGCTCACCAATAATGGGACAGTCGAACACTGAAGCTTTCTTT. It translates to CASSPIMGQSNTEAFF. The full variable domain, with the rest looked up from reference TRBV18 and TRBJ1-1, is NAGVMQNPRHLVRRRGQEARLRCSPMKGHSHVYWYRQLPEEGLKFMVYLQKENIIDESGMPKERFSAEFPKEGPSILRIQQVVRGDSAAYFCASSPIMGQSNTEAFFGQGTRLTVV.

This chain links TRBV19 with TRBJ1-2; D is unresolved. The CDR3 has 16 residues. Per the germline V gene, CDR1 is LNHDA and CDR2 is SQIVND (reference sequence). V was shortened by 6 bases and J by 0 bases, with 17 bases between the two germline ends. In nucleotides, the CDR3 is TGTGCCAGTAGCCCCCCTGCCCGGACGGCTAACTATGGCTACACCTTC. This codes for CASSPPARTANYGYTF.

This rearrangement joins TRBV19 to TRBJ2-3, with D possibly TRBD2 on 6 matching bases. The CDR3 sequence is 16 residues long. In germline, CDR1 is LNHDA, CDR2 SQIVND (reference sequence). V shed 3 bases and J shed 2 bases, with 15 bases lying between them. CDR3 sequence reads: CASSIGQGGYTDTQYF. The CDR3 bases are TGTGCCAGTAGTATTGGGCAGGGAGGCTACACAGATACGCAGTATTTT. The entire variable domain, with the rest obtained from reference TRBV19 and TRBJ2-3, is as follows: DGGITQSPKYLFRKEGQNVTLSCEQNLNHDAMYWYRQDPGQGLRLIYYSQIVNDFQKGDIAEGYSVSREKKESFPLTVTSAQKNPTAFYLCASSIGQGGYTDTQYFGPGTRLTVL.